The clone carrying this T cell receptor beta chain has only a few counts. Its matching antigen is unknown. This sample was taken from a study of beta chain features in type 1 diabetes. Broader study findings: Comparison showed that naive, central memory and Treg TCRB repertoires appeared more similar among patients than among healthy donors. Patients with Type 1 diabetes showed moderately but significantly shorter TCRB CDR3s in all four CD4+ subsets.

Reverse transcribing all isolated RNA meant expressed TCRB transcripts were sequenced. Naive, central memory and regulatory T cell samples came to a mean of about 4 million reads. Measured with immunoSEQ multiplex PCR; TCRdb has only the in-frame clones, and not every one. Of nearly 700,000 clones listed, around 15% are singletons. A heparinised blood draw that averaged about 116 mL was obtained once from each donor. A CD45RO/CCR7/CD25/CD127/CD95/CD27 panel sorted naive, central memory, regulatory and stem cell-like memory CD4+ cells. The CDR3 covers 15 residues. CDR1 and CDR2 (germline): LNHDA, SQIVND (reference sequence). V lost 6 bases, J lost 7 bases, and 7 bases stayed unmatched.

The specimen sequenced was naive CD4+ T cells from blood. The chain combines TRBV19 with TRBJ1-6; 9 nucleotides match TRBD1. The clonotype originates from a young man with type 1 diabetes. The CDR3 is CASSRRTGENSPLHF. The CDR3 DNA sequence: TGTGCCAGTAGCCGCAGGACAGGGGAGAATTCACCCCTCCACTTT. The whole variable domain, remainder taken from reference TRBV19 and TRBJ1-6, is DGGITQSPKYLFRKEGQNVTLSCEQNLNHDAMYWYRQDPGQGLRLIYYSQIVNDFQKGDIAEGYSVSREKKESFPLTVTSAQKNPTAFYLCASSRRTGENSPLHFGNGTRLTVT.